This TCR beta chain was profiled in a study of Ad26.COV2.S vaccination and SARS-CoV-2 variants. General observations from the study: Breadth measured for non-spike TCRs was similar across vaccine and placebo recipients. Reported post-vaccination CD8+ and CD4+ T cell responses to spike showed substantial breadth.

Treatment here: about 20 received Ad26.COV2.S at low or high dose, single or two shots; roughly five received placebo; per-sample allocation not given. Sample collection was performed on day 63 after the first vaccine or placebo injection. Sequencing used immunoSEQ multiplex PCR; TCRdb keeps in-frame clones, though not all of them. Among over 400,000 clones listed, 89% were seen once. A note on this clone: What it binds is not known.

The source material was peripheral blood, sampled in a trial of Ad26.COV2.S vaccine versus placebo. This receptor was identified in a person aged 18-65 years who received the Ad26.COV2.S COVID-19 vaccine or a placebo.

CDR3 loop: CASSLTVNTEAFF. The DNA for the CDR3 is TGCGCCAGCAGTCTTACAGTAAACACTGAAGCTTTCTTT. V is TRBV4-1 and J is TRBJ1-1, with D uncertain. The CDR3 is 13 residues long. V dropped 6 bases and J dropped 2 bases, with 10 bases sitting between them. CDR1 and CDR2 (germline): MGHRA, YSYEKL.